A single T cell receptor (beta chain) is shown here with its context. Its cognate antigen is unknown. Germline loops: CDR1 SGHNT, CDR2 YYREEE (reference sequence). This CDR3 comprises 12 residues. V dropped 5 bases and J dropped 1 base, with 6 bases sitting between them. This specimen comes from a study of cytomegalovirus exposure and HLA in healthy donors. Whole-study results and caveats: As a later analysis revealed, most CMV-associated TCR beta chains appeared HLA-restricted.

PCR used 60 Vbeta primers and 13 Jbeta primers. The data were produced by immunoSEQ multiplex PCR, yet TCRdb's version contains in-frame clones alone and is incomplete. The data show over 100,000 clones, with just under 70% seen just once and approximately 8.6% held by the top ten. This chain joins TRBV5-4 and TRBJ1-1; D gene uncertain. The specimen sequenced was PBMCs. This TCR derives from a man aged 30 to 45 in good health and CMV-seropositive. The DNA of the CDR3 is TGTGCCAGCAGTTCCGGGAACACTGAAGCTTTCTTT. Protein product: CASSSGNTEAFF.